Presented here are 22 T cell receptor beta chains from one specimen sequenced in a study of cytomegalovirus exposure and HLA in healthy donors (dated by TCRdb to about 2017). Library creation used the immunoSEQ multiplex PCR assay. For the multiplex PCR, a mixture combining 60 forward primers for TCR Vbeta segments and 13 reverse primers for TCR Jbeta segments was used. As stored in TCRdb, this immuneACCESS dataset retains in-frame rearrangements with V and J assigned. A fraction of the clones does not appear; measured against another copy, unresolved V genes explain less than half of the discrepancy, and the remainder lacks a known reason. Present in this sample are some 130,000 clones, 60% to 85% of which were seen just once. The ten largest clones take up 1.8% of the sample. Material: PBMCs. The receptors shown here come from a woman between 40 and 50 years old in good health and CMV-seronegative.

The V and J genes are TRBV27 and TRBJ2-7; TRBD2 agrees at 8 bases. This CDR3 is built from 15 residues. V gave up 5 bases and J gave up 2 bases; unmatched junction bases: 8. CDR1 is MNHEY, CDR2 SMNVEV, per germline (reference sequence). CDR3: CASSPGLESAYEQYF. The CDR3 DNA reads as TGTGCCAGCAGTCCGGGACTAGAATCAGCCTACGAGCAGTACTTC.

The chain has TRBV19 and TRBJ2-1; 12 bases map to TRBD2. CDR1 is LNHDA, CDR2 SQIVND, per germline (reference sequence). With V trimmed by 5 bases and J by 3 bases, 2 bases remained unmatched. The CDR3 contains 15 residues. The CDR3 sequence is CASSGTSGYYNEQFF. The CDR3 DNA is TGTGCCAGTAGTGGGACTAGCGGGTACTACAATGAGCAGTTCTTC.

J is TRBJ1-2 and V is TRBV30; 7 bases are shared with TRBD1. CDR1 is GTSNPN and CDR2 is SVGIG in the germline V gene (reference sequence). The CDR3 is 13 amino acids. Trimming removed 5 bases from V and 2 bases from J; junction bases left unmatched: 5. The CDR3 spells CAWWDSFNYGYTF. CDR3 nucleotide sequence: TGTGCCTGGTGGGACAGCTTCAACTATGGCTACACCTTC.

CDR3 coding DNA: TGTGCCAGTAGTCGCGAGGGAGAGACCCAGTACTTC. Amino acid sequence: CASSREGETQYF. This chain connects TRBV19 to TRBJ2-5, with D perhaps TRBD2 (5 bases). CDR1 and CDR2 (germline): LNHDA, SQIVND (reference sequence). The CDR3 extends over 12 amino acids. V was clipped by 5 bases and J by 4 bases, with 8 bases between them.

This chain links TRBV19 with TRBJ1-3, with D perhaps matching TRBD1 (5 bases). Trimming took off 6 bases at V and 0 bases at J, with 15 bases between the two ends. This CDR3 has 16 residues. CDR1 is LNHDA and CDR2 is SQIVND in the germline V gene (reference sequence). As DNA, the CDR3 is TGTGCCAGTAGCCCAACAGGAGGGTTCTCTGGAAACACCATATATTTT. As protein: CASSPTGGFSGNTIYF.

This clone was seen a handful of times. The chain employs TRBV19 and TRBJ2-1, with 9 nucleotides matching TRBD2. Germline V lookup: CDR1 LNHDA, CDR2 SQIVND (reference sequence). Losses at the gene ends were 6 bases for V and 8 bases for J; bases not matched to a gene: 14. The CDR3 length is 16 residues. In DNA, the CDR3 is TGTGCCAGTAGCCCGGTGGGGCGGGAGGGCCTCGATGAGCAGTTCTTC. This gives the protein CASSPVGREGLDEQFF.

The chain recombines TRBV5-1 with TRBJ1-2, with 10 nucleotides matching TRBD1. The CDR3 is 15 residues long. The junction had 6 bases not matched to a gene; V was cut back by 4 bases and J by 3 bases. Looked up from germline, CDR1 is SGHRS and CDR2 is YFSETQ. The CDR3 DNA is TGCGCCAGCAGCCCCACGGACAGGGGGTACTATGGCTACACCTTC. It codes for CASSPTDRGYYGYTF.

The sample holds a few counts of this clone. The chain is built from TRBV25-1 and TRBJ2-5, with 7 positions matching TRBD1. The length of the CDR3 is 13 residues. From germline, CDR1 is MGHDK and CDR2 SYGVNS. Trimming removed 3 bases from V and 5 bases from J; junction bases left unmatched: 3. The CDR3 bases are TGTGCCAGCAGTGAGGGACAGTTGGAGACCCAGTACTTC. Protein product: CASSEGQLETQYF.

The chain is built from TRBV7-2 and TRBJ2-5; tentatively, D is TRBD2 (6 bases). Germline V gene data show CDR1 as SGHTA and CDR2 as FQGNSA. V lost 1 base and J 5 bases, leaving 8 bases between the germline ends. CDR3 length equals 13 residues. In DNA form, the CDR3 reads TGTGCCAGCAGCTTAGTTCGGGGGGAGACCCAGTACTTC. Translated, it gives CASSLVRGETQYF.

V is TRBV5-8 and J is TRBJ1-1; unclear D gene. The germline V gene has CDR1 SGHTS and CDR2 YDEGEE. V lost 4 bases and J 2 bases, leaving 3 bases between the germline ends. The CDR3 runs 11 residues. The CDR3 region is CASSLNTEAFF. CDR3 sequence (DNA): TGTGCCAGCAGCCTCAACACTGAAGCTTTCTTT.

This sequence joins TRBV6-5 and TRBJ2-5; D possibly corresponds to TRBD2 (5 bases). This CDR3 has 15 residues. V lost 5 bases, J lost 2 bases, and 15 bases lay in between. Germline loops: CDR1 MNHEY, CDR2 SVGAGI. CDR3 nucleotide sequence: TGTGCCAGCAGTGCCCAAGGACGGGAACAAGAGACCCAGTACTTC. This encodes CASSAQGREQETQYF.

This chain joins TRBV9 and TRBJ2-7; TRBD2 is a possible D gene (5 bases). Germline V gene lookup returns CDR1 SGDLS and CDR2 YYNGEE. V dropped 0 bases and J dropped 9 bases, with 16 bases sitting between them. This CDR3 comprises 14 residues. Written as DNA, the CDR3 is TGTGCCAGCAGCGTAGGACCAATGGCAGGAGGGCAGTACTTC. Translated, it gives CASSVGPMAGGQYF.

The chain recombines TRBV4-2 with TRBJ2-4; TRBD2 is a possible D gene (5 bases). The V end was cut by 0 bases, the J end by 12 bases, with 18 bases between. The germline CDR1 and CDR2 sequences are LGHNA and YNFKEQ. CDR3 length equals 15 residues. The CDR3 coding sequence is TGTGCCAGCAGCCAAGAGAGGGCCAGAATTTCCTGTCAGTACTTC. As protein: CASSQERARISCQYF.

The J gene is TRBJ1-4, the V gene TRBV19; a weak D match, TRBD1 (5 bases). Looked up from germline, CDR1 is LNHDA and CDR2 is SQIVND (reference sequence). The CDR3 length is 15 residues. The V gene lost 5 bases and the J gene lost 6 bases, with 16 bases spanning the gap. The CDR3 here is CASSPGEGWDEKLFF. In DNA, the CDR3 is TGTGCCAGTAGTCCGGGGGAGGGATGGGATGAAAAACTGTTTTTT. The whole variable domain, remainder taken from reference TRBV19 and TRBJ1-4, is DGGITQSPKYLFRKEGQNVTLSCEQNLNHDAMYWYRQDPGQGLRLIYYSQIVNDFQKGDIAEGYSVSREKKESFPLTVTSAQKNPTAFYLCASSPGEGWDEKLFFGSGTQLSVL.

Regarding this clone: Mismatch with germline at one junction end may stem from a read error. The chain is built from TRBV5-1 and TRBJ2-6; D is unclear. This CDR3 is built from 12 residues. The germline V gene encodes CDR1 SGHRS and CDR2 YFSETQ. DNA for the CDR3: TGCGCCAGCAGCCCGGCGGCCAACGGCCTGACTTTC. Protein: CASSPAANGLTF.

The chain joins TRBV30 to TRBJ2-1, with 7 bases identical to TRBD2. The trim removed 6 bases at V and 0 bases at J, leaving 8 bases unmatched. Germline-derived CDR1 and CDR2 are GTSNPN and SVGIG (reference sequence). This CDR3 is 15 amino acids long. The CDR3 loop reads CACGASGSSYNEQFF. DNA of the CDR3: TGTGCCTGTGGGGCTAGCGGAAGCTCCTACAATGAGCAGTTCTTC.

The chain combines TRBV7-3 with TRBJ2-5, with TRBD2 as a possible D gene (7 bases). In germline, CDR1 is SGHTA, CDR2 FQGTGA. The CDR3 totals 16 residues. With 2 bases removed from V and 1 base from J, the gap between germline ends came to 14 bases. This CDR3 is CASSLWSGGPQETQYF. The CDR3 DNA sequence: TGTGCCAGCAGCTTATGGTCGGGGGGCCCCCAAGAGACCCAGTACTTC.

J is TRBJ1-1 and V is TRBV29-1; perhaps TRBD1 as D (6 bases). V lost 7 bases to trimming and J lost 1 base, with 10 bases between them. The CDR3 consists of 12 residues. Germline CDR1 reads SQVTM; CDR2 reads ANQGSEA. CDR3: CSGGTPNTEAFF. DNA of the CDR3: TGCAGCGGTGGGACACCGAACACTGAAGCTTTCTTT.

Regarding this clone: One junction end does not reproduce the germline sequence, and a read error may be involved. This chain connects TRBV6-1 to TRBJ2-7; 9 bases are a match to TRBD2. CDR3 length equals 15 residues. From germline, CDR1 is MNHNS and CDR2 SASEGT. CDR3 DNA sequence: TGTGCCAGCAGTGAAGCACTAGCGGGCTCCTACGAGCAGCACTTC. Protein: CASSEALAGSYEQHF.

The chain joins TRBV5-4 to TRBJ2-3; possibly TRBD1 for D (6 bases). CDR3 length: 14 amino acids. Germline CDR1 reads SGHNT; CDR2 reads YYREEE (reference sequence). Trimming shortened V by 4 bases and J by 6 bases, and 15 bases separated the two germline ends. CDR3 residues: CASSRGGRLDTQYF. The CDR3 bases are TGTGCCAGCAGCCGAGGGGGAAGGTTGGATACGCAGTATTTT.

The V call is TRBV28, the J call TRBJ1-2; a weak D match, TRBD1 (6 bases). Germline V CDR1 and CDR2: MDHEN, SYDVKM. V dropped 2 bases and J dropped 4 bases, with 20 bases sitting between them. The length of the CDR3 is 17 residues. The DNA for the CDR3 is TGTGCCAGCAGTTTAGGGGTGGGTGGGGGCGTAGGCTATGGCTACACCTTC. This translates into CASSLGVGGGVGYGYTF.

V is TRBV29-1 and J is TRBJ2-1; D call uncertain. Germline loops: CDR1 SQVTM, CDR2 ANQGSEA. V was cut by 7 bases and J by 0 bases, with 13 bases left in between. CDR3 length equals 14 residues. The CDR3 loop is CSASAESSYNEQFF. CDR3 nucleotide sequence: TGCAGCGCTTCTGCGGAGAGCTCCTACAATGAGCAGTTCTTC.